This T cell receptor (beta chain) was retrieved from a study of T cell responses to AZD1222 COVID-19 vaccine (dated by TCRdb to the early 2020s). Regarding the study in general: AZD1222 recipients with second doses at about 4 weeks or about 12 weeks were pooled, because spike-specific TCR depth and breadth did not differ between schedules. TCR sequencing was performed for 230 to 250 trial participants, of whom approximately 200 were given two doses of AZD1222 and approximately 25 were given two doses of MenACWY control vaccine. Trial participants were enrolled into age subgroups of 18-55, 56-69 and 70-plus years, which contained about 150, 28 and 57 TCR-sequenced participants, respectively.

The time point label, read with the paper, signifies: baseline before first vaccination. Vaccinee samples were obtained from the UK trials COV001 and COV002, which included a single-blind randomized controlled phase 2/3 trial of AZD1222 (ChAdOx1 nCoV-19) in healthy adults. Trial participant PBMC samples were collected at day 0 and day 28 after the second dose for TCRbeta chain sequencing. Points the paper makes about the study in general: After two AZD1222 doses, both the breadth and the depth of spike-specific TCRs were significantly higher than at day 0 and than in MenACWY recipients. In the small 56-69-year group, the increase in depth fell short of significance, most likely because of low power. Because no day 14 peak-response samples were available, repertoires were characterized only after the peak T cell response. Epitopes outside the regions mutated in the B.1.351 and B.1.1.7 variants were reportedly recognized by nearly half of the unique spike-specific TCRs. Conclusions about previously exposed vaccinees were limited because only six AZD1222 recipients were SARS-CoV-2 seropositive at baseline. Participants were mostly white British and included more females than males, and it was suggested by the authors that clonal diversity may have been underestimated. The whole spike protein was spanned by vaccine-associated CD4 TCRs, and dominant responses were seen in regions 160-218 and 743-854.

In the case of this clone: Its antigen is still unknown. Base quality data are lacking; no much larger clone is found one base away.

The V and J ends are trimmed by 12 bases and 10 bases, leaving 15 bases between them. The CDR3 holds 12 amino acids from the cysteine to the phenylalanine. The CDR3 DNA has 36 bases and is translated from base 1. The germline V gene yields KGHDR for CDR1 and SFDVKD for CDR2. The CDR3 regions of human TCRbeta chains were analyzed by immunosequencing. Turning to the authors' computational methods: Repertoire TCRs were matched against a reference library of SARS-CoV-2-specific TCRs generated with the MIRA antigen-specificity platform. Breadth was defined as the fraction of unique TCRs that were SARS-CoV-2-associated. Depth was defined as the fraction of total T cells that were SARS-CoV-2-associated. Using the MIRA data, each spike-specific TCR was mapped to the spike region that the TCR reacts to and placed in a CD4 or CD8 class. Log10-transformed breadth and depth values were compared by one-way ANOVA with Sidak's multiple comparisons tests. Held by TCRdb, this immuneACCESS table contains in-frame sequences only and omits some clones. Under half of the omission traces to an unresolved V gene where checked; the cause of the rest is unknown. V and J calls and clone size come straight from that table; D and trimming were deduced from the DNA. Counted in this sample were 150,000 to 200,000 clones; 85% to 95% of them appeared once. Jointly, the top ten make up 2.3% of the sample.

This sequence uses TRBV24-1 and TRBJ1-6; the D gene is not confidently resolved. The sequenced sample was peripheral blood, obtained on day 0 of AZD1222 vaccination. The source of this sequence is an adult in good health. The CDR3: CAGVGEDSPLHF. The DNA sequence is TGTGCCGGCGTCGGGGAGGACTCACCCCTCCACTTT.